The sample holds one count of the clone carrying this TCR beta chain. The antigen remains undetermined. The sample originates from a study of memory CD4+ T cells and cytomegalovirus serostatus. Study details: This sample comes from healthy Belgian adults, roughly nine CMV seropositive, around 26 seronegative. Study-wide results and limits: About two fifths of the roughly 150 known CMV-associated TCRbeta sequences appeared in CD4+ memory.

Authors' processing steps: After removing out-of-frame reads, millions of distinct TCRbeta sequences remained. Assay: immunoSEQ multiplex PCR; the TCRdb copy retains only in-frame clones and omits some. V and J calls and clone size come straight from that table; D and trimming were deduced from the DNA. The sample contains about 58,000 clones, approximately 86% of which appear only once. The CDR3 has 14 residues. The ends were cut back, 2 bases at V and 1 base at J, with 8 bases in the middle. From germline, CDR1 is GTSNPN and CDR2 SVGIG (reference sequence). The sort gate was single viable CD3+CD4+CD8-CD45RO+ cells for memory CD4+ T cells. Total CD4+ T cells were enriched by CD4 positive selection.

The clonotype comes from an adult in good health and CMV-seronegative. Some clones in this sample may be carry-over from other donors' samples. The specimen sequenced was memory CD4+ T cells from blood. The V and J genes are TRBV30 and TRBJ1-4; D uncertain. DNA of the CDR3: TGTGCCTGGAGTTTATTGGGAACTAATGAAAAACTGTTTTTT. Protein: CAWSLLGTNEKLFF.